Sequencing of this T cell receptor (beta chain) was carried out in a study of blood T cell repertoires in COVID-19. Study-wide background: Spain, Italy and the United States supplied samples that represented acute and convalescent COVID-19. T cells, B-cell-depleted T cells, or PBMCs supplied cDNA or gDNA.

Per the authors' pipeline: Estimated nucleated cell counts came from reference gene primer amplification. Only in-frame clones appear in the TCRdb table, and some are missing; sequencing was by immunoSEQ multiplex PCR. The V and J calls and the clone size are those of that table, but D and trimming were determined from the DNA. The sample includes about 34,000 clones, around 77% seen only once; the top ten take 16%. Germline loops: CDR1 LNHDA, CDR2 SQIVND (reference sequence). The CDR3 loop spans 18 amino acids. V lost 5 bases and J lost 2; bases outside the gene matches: 7. Sequenced input: peripheral blood. The genes are TRBV19 and TRBJ2-2; the match to TRBD2 covers 14 bases. The sequence came from a human donor in a cohort sampled during active COVID-19. CDR3 region: CASSPRGTSGRNTGELFF. Here the CDR3 DNA reads TGTGCCAGTAGTCCCCGAGGGACTAGCGGGAGAAACACCGGGGAGCTGTTTTTT.